The entry below gives a single T cell receptor beta chain sequence along with its context. The data derive from a study of OX40 agonist ivuxolimab in advanced cancers. On the study more broadly: With a range of about 23 to 90, age averaged approximately 54 years, and about 83% were male.

The CDR3 length is 15 residues. With 4 bases removed from V and 1 base from J, the gap between germline ends came to 11 bases. Germline lookup yields CDR1 LNHDA and CDR2 SQIVND (reference sequence). TCRdb keeps only in-frame clones here, not all; method: immunoSEQ multiplex PCR. The table shows about 38,000 clones, with about 90% occurring only once. V is TRBV19 and J is TRBJ1-5, with a possible D match to TRBD1 (5 bases). The sequencing used CD4+ or CD8+ T cells sorted from blood, collected in a trial of the OX40 agonist ivuxolimab. This sequence was found in an adult with an advanced solid tumor such as melanoma, head and neck, liver or kidney cancer. The CDR3 protein is CASSTGTGSNQPQHF. The CDR3 coding sequence is TGTGCCAGTAGTACGGGGACGGGAAGCAATCAGCCCCAGCATTTT.